These T cell receptor beta chains were read from a single sample in a study of T-cell reconstitution after alpha-beta-depleted transplantation in children. TCRdb used MiXCR to reprocess the PCR reads, holding one entry per CDR3 protein. The sample has approximately 590,000 distinct CDR3 sequences, 8% to 11% seen once. The specimen was PBMCs from the stem cell graft donor, collected from the stem cell graft. The receptor source for this set is a human donor who donated a stem cell graft to a child with acute myeloid leukemia. Both conserved end residues are part of each CDR3. Each record gives: clone size, V gene, J gene, D gene, CDR3 DNA, CDR3 protein. D genes are given only for firm matches. Clone size is not always given. Where it is, it says once, few, many or a class for expanded clones.

clone_size: NA; v_call: TRBV7-9; j_call: TRBJ2-1; d_call: TRBD2; cdr3_nt: TGTGCCAGCAGCGCCCCTCTCGGGACTAGCGGAAACAATGAGCAGTTCTTC; cdr3_aa: CASSAPLGTSGNNEQFF
clone_size: NA; v_call: TRBV27; j_call: TRBJ2-5; d_call: TRBD2; cdr3_nt: TGTGCCAGCGGTGGCGGGAGAGTTGAGACCCAGTACTTC; cdr3_aa: CASGGGRVETQYF
clone_size: NA; v_call: TRBV9; j_call: TRBJ2-7; d_call: NA; cdr3_nt: TGTGCCAGCAGCCAAAACCCCCGGGACCATTCCTACGAGCAGTACTTC; cdr3_aa: CASSQNPRDHSYEQYF
clone_size: many; v_call: TRBV7-3; j_call: TRBJ2-1; d_call: TRBD2; cdr3_nt: TGTGCCAGCAGCTTAAATACGGGAGGGCCTTATGAGCAGTTCTTC; cdr3_aa: CASSLNTGGPYEQFF
clone_size: many; v_call: TRBV7-9; j_call: TRBJ2-1; d_call: TRBD2; cdr3_nt: TGTGCCAGCAGCCCCCTCGCGGGAGTGAACAATGAGCAGTTCTTC; cdr3_aa: CASSPLAGVNNEQFF
clone_size: many; v_call: TRBV5-6; j_call: TRBJ1-1; d_call: NA; cdr3_nt: TGTGCCAGCAGCTTAATTGACAGCACTGAAGCTTTCTTT; cdr3_aa: CASSLIDSTEAFF
clone_size: few; v_call: TRBV19; j_call: TRBJ2-7; d_call: NA; cdr3_nt: TGTGCCAGTAGTATAAGGGACTCTAGCTACGAGCAGTACTTC; cdr3_aa: CASSIRDSSYEQYF
clone_size: few; v_call: TRBV29-1; j_call: TRBJ1-1; d_call: NA; cdr3_nt: TGCAGCGTTGAGCGGGTGAACACTGAAGCTTTCTTT; cdr3_aa: CSVERVNTEAFF
clone_size: NA; v_call: TRBV2; j_call: TRBJ2-7; d_call: TRBD2; cdr3_nt: TGTGCCAGCAGTGAAGTAAAGGGGACTAGCGGCGAGCAGTACTTC; cdr3_aa: CASSEVKGTSGEQYF
clone_size: NA; v_call: TRBV15; j_call: TRBJ1-5; d_call: TRBD1; cdr3_nt: TGTGCCACCAGCAGGCTAACGGGACAGGGAGATCGCAATCAGCCCCAGCATTTT; cdr3_aa: CATSRLTGQGDRNQPQHF
clone_size: NA; v_call: TRBV3-1; j_call: TRBJ1-5; d_call: TRBD1; cdr3_nt: TGTGCCAGCAGCCAACAGGGGGGGAGTCAGCCCCAGCATTTT; cdr3_aa: CASSQQGGSQPQHF
clone_size: few; v_call: TRBV20-1; j_call: TRBJ2-3; d_call: NA; cdr3_nt: TGCAGTGCTCCATCGGCTAGTTCAACCACAGATACGCAGTATTTT; cdr3_aa: CSAPSASSTTDTQYF
clone_size: few; v_call: TRBV7-9; j_call: TRBJ2-2; d_call: NA; cdr3_nt: TGTGCCATTCTCCGAACCGGGGAGCTGTTTTTT; cdr3_aa: CAILRTGELFF
clone_size: few; v_call: TRBV28; j_call: TRBJ2-7; d_call: NA; cdr3_nt: TGTGCCAGCAGTTTCCCGGGGCGGGTCGAGCAGTACTTC; cdr3_aa: CASSFPGRVEQYF
clone_size: few; v_call: TRBV7-9; j_call: TRBJ2-7; d_call: NA; cdr3_nt: TGTGCCAGCAGCACACCCGTGGGCACCTACGAGCAGTACTTC; cdr3_aa: CASSTPVGTYEQYF
clone_size: few; v_call: TRBV7-6; j_call: TRBJ2-5; d_call: TRBD1; cdr3_nt: TGTGCCAGCAGCTTAGAGACCATCAGGGGGCAAGAGACCCAGTACTTC; cdr3_aa: CASSLETIRGQETQYF
clone_size: many; v_call: TRBV14; j_call: TRBJ1-1; d_call: NA; cdr3_nt: TGTGCCAGCAGTCAGGGAATGGGCACTGAAGCTTTCTTT; cdr3_aa: CASSQGMGTEAFF
clone_size: few; v_call: TRBV6-5; j_call: TRBJ2-5; d_call: NA; cdr3_nt: TGTGCCAGCAGTTACTTGGACTTCGGGGAGACCCAGTACTTC; cdr3_aa: CASSYLDFGETQYF
clone_size: few; v_call: TRBV5-1; j_call: TRBJ2-2; d_call: NA; cdr3_nt: TGCGCCAGCAGCCCATCTCCCTCGGCCGGGGAGCTGTTTTTT; cdr3_aa: CASSPSPSAGELFF
clone_size: NA; v_call: TRBV15; j_call: TRBJ1-5; d_call: NA; cdr3_nt: TGTGCCACCAGCACTTCAGCAAAAATCAATCAGCCCCAGCATTTT; cdr3_aa: CATSTSAKINQPQHF
clone_size: many; v_call: TRBV10-3; j_call: TRBJ2-7; d_call: TRBD2; cdr3_nt: TGTGCCATCAGTGGAAAAGGAGCGGGAGGCCCTTACGAGCAGTACTTC; cdr3_aa: CAISGKGAGGPYEQYF
clone_size: NA; v_call: TRBV6-6; j_call: TRBJ2-5; d_call: NA; cdr3_nt: TGTGCCAGCAGTTACGGGGTCCAGACCCAGTACTTC; cdr3_aa: CASSYGVQTQYF
clone_size: NA; v_call: TRBV11-2; j_call: TRBJ1-1; d_call: NA; cdr3_nt: TGTGCCAGCAGCTTAGATGGGCAGGGCGGGTTGGTGAACACTGAAGCTTTCTTT; cdr3_aa: CASSLDGQGGLVNTEAFF
clone_size: few; v_call: TRBV29-1; j_call: TRBJ2-2; d_call: NA; cdr3_nt: TGCAGCGTAGCGACCGGGACCCCAGACACCGGGGAGCTGTTTTTT; cdr3_aa: CSVATGTPDTGELFF
clone_size: many; v_call: TRBV20-1; j_call: TRBJ2-7; d_call: TRBD1; cdr3_nt: TGCAGTGCATCCCCGGGACAGGAGGGCTACGAGCAGTACTTC; cdr3_aa: CSASPGQEGYEQYF
clone_size: many; v_call: TRBV7-2; j_call: TRBJ2-5; d_call: NA; cdr3_nt: TGTGCCAGCAGCTTAGACGGCGGGGAGACCCAGTACTTC; cdr3_aa: CASSLDGGETQYF